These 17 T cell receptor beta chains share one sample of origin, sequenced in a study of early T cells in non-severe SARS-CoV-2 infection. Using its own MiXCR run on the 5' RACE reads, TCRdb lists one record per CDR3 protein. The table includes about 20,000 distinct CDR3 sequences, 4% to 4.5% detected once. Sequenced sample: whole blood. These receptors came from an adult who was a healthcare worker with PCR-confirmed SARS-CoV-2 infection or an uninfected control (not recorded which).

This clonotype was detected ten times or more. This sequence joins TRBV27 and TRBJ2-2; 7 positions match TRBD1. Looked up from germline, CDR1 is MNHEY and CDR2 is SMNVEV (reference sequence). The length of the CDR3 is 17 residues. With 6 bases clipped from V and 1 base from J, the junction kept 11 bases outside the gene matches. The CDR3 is CASRWSGGRENTGELFF. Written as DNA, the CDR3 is TGTGCCAGCAGATGGTCAGGGGGTAGGGAGAACACCGGGGAGCTGTTTTTT.

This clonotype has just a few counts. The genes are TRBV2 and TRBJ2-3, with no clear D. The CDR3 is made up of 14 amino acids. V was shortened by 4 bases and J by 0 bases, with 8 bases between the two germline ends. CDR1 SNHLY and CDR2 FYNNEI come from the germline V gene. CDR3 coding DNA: TGTGCCAGCAGTGGGGGAAAGAGCACAGATACGCAGTATTTT. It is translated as CASSGGKSTDTQYF.

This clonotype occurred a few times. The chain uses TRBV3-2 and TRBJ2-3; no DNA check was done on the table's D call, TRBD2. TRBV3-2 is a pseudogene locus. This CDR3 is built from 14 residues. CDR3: CASSQGDYTDTQYF. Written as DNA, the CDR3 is TGTGCCAGCAGCCAAGGTGACTACACAGATACGCAGTATTTT.

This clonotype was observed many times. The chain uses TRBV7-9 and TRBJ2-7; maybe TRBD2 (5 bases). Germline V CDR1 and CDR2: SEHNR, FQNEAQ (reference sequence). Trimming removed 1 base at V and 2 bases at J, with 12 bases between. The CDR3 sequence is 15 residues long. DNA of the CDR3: TGTGCCAGCAGCTTAGTAGGTAGCGTGGCCTACGAGCAGTACTTC. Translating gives CASSLVGSVAYEQYF.

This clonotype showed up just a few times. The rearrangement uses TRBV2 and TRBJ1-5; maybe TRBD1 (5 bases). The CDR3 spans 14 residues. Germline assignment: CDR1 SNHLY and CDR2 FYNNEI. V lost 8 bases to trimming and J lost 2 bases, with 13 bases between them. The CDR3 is CASAGARGNQPQHF. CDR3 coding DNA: TGTGCCAGCGCTGGGGCGAGGGGCAATCAGCCCCAGCATTTT.

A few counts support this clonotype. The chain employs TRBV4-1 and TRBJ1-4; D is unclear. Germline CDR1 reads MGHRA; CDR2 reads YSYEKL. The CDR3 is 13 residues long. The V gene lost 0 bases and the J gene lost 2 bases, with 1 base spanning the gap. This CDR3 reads CASSQDTNEKLFF. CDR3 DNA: TGCGCCAGCAGCCAAGATACTAATGAAAAACTGTTTTTT.

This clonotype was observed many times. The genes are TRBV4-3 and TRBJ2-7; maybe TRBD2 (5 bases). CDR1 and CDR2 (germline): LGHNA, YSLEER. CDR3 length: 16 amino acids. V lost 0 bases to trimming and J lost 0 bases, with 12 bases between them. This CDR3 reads CASSQDLSTSSYEQYF. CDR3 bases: TGCGCCAGCAGCCAAGATTTATCCACTAGCTCCTACGAGCAGTACTTC.

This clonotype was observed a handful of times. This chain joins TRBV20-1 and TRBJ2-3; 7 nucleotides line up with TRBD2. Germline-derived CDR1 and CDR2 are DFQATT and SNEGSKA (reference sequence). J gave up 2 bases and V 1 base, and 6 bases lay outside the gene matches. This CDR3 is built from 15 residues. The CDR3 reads CSARVSGGITDTQYF. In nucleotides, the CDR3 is TGCAGTGCTAGAGTGTCGGGGGGTATCACAGATACGCAGTATTTT.

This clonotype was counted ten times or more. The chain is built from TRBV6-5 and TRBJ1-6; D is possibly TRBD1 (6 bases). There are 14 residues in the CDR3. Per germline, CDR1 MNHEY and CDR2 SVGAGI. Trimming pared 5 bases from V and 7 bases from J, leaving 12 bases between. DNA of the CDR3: TGTGCCAGCAGTCCGCAGGGGCGCAATTCACCCCTCCACTTT. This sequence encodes CASSPQGRNSPLHF.

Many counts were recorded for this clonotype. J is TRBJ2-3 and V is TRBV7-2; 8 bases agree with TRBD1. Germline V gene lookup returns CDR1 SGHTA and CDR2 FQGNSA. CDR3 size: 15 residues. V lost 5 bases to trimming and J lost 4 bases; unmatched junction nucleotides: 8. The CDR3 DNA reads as TGTGCCAGCAGCCCCAGGGACAGGTCTTCAGATACGCAGTATTTT. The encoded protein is CASSPRDRSSDTQYF.

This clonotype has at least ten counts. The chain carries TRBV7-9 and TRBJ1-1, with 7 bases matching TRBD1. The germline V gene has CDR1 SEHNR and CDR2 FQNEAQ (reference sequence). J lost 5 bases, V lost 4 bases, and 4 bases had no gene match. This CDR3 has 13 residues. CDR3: CASSWTGGTEAFF. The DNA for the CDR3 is TGTGCCAGCAGCTGGACAGGAGGGACTGAAGCTTTCTTT.

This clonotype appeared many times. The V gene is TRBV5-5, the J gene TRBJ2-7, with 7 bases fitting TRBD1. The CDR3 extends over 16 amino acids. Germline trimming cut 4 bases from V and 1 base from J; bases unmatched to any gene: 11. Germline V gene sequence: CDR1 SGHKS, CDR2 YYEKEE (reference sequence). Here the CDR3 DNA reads TGTGCCAGCAGCCTCACTACAGGGGTGTTATCCTACGAGCAGTACTTC. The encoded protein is CASSLTTGVLSYEQYF.

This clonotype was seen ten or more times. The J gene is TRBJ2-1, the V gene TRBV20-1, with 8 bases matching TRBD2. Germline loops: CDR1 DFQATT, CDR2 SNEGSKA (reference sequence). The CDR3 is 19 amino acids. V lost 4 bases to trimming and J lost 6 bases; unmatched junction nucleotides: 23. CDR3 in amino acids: CSAISTSGVGGALVNEQFF. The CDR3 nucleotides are TGCAGTGCTATTTCAACCTCCGGGGTCGGGGGGGCGCTGGTCAATGAGCAGTTCTTC.

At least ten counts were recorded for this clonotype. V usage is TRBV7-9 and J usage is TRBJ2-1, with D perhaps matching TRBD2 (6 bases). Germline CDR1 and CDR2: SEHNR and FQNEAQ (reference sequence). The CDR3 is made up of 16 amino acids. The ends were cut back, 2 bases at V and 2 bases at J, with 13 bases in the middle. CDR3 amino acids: CASSLLLGRTYNEQFF. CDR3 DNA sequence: TGTGCCAGCAGCTTATTGCTAGGGAGGACCTACAATGAGCAGTTCTTC.

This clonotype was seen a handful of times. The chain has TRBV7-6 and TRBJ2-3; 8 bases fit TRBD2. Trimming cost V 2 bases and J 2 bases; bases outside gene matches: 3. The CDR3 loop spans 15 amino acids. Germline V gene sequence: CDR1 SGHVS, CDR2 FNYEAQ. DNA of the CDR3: TGTGCCAGCAGCTTATCCGGGGGGGACACAGATACGCAGTATTTT. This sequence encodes CASSLSGGDTDTQYF.

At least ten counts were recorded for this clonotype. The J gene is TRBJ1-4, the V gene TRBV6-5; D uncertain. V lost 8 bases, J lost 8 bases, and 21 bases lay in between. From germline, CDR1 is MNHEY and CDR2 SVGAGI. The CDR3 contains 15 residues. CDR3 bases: TGTGCCAGCGGAATATTACGTGGTTCCCGCGAAAAACTGTTTTTT. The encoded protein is CASGILRGSREKLFF.

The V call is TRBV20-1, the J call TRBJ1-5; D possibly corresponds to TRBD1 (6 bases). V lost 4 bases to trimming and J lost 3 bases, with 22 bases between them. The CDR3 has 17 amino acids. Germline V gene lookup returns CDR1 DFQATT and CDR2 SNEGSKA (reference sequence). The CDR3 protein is CSAMPNPGGGNNQPQHF. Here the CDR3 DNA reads TGCAGTGCTATGCCAAACCCCGGGGGGGGCAACAATCAGCCCCAGCATTTT.